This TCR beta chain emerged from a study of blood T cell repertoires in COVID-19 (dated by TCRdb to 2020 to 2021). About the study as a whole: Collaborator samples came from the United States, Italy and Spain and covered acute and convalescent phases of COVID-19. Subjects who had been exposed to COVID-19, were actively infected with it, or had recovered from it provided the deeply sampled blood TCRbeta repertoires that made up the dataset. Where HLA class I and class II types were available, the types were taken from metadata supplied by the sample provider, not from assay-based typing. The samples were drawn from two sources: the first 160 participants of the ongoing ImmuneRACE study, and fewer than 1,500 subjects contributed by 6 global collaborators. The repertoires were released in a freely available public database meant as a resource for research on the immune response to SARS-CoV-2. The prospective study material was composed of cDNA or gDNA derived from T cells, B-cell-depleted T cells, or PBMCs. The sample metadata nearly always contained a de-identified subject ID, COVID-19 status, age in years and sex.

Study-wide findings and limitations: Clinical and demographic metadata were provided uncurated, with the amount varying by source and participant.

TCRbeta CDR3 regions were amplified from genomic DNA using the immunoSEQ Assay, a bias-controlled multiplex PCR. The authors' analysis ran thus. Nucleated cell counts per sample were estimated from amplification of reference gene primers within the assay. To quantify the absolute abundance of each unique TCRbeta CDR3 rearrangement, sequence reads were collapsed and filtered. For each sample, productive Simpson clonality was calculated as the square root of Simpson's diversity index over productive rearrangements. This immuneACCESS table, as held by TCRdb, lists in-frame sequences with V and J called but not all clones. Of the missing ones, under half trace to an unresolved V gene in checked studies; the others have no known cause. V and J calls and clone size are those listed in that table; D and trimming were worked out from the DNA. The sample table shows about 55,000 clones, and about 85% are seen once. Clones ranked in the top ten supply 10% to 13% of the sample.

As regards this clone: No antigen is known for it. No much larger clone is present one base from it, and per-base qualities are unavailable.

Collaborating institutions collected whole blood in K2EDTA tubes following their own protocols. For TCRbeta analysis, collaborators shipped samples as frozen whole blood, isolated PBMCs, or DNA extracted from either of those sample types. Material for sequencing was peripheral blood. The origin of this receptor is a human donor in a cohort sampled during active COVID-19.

The CDR3 protein: CASRTSGTDTQYF. The nucleotides are TGTGCCAGCAGGACTAGCGGGACAGATACGCAGTATTTT. The chain is assembled from TRBV11-3 and TRBJ2-3; 10 bases in the middle match TRBD2. From a lookup of the germline V gene, CDR1 and CDR2 are SGHNT and YENEEA. Compared with germline, V lacks 6 bases and J lacks 3 bases; bases without a gene match: 0. The CDR3 numbers 13 residues from cysteine through phenylalanine. Just the 39-base CDR3 DNA is kept, in frame starting at base 1.